This entry lists 28 T cell receptor beta chains sequenced from one sample in a study of blood T cell repertoires in COVID-19. Profiling relied on immunoSEQ multiplex PCR, and the TCRdb table lists in-frame clones only, not all of them. Among about 150,000 clones listed, about nine tenths were seen once. Sample: peripheral blood. The receptors come from a woman aged 70-85 years with acute or convalescent COVID-19.

This chain uses TRBV7-3 with TRBJ1-1, with 7 positions matching TRBD1. The junction had 4 bases not matched to a gene; V was cut back by 5 bases and J by 4 bases. This CDR3 contains 13 residues. Germline CDR1 SGHTA, CDR2 FQGTGA. The CDR3 DNA reads as TGTGCCAGCAGCAAGACAGGGACCACTGAAGCTTTCTTT. Its protein is CASSKTGTTEAFF.

J is TRBJ2-6 and V is TRBV20-1; 9 bases align to TRBD2. Germline V gives CDR1 DFQATT, CDR2 SNEGSKA (reference sequence). This CDR3 contains 15 residues. The junction had 1 base not matched to a gene; V was cut back by 3 bases and J by 1 base. CDR3 sequence (DNA): TGCAGTGCTAGTGCGGGGGGGTCTGGGGCCAACGTCCTGACTTTC. Its protein product is CSASAGGSGANVLTF.

This chain links TRBV5-1 with TRBJ1-1, with 7 positions matching TRBD1. The CDR3 length is 18 residues. V dropped 3 bases and J dropped 1; count of bases not matched to a gene: 15. CDR1 and CDR2 (germline): SGHRS, YFSETQ. In DNA form, the CDR3 reads TGCGCCAGCAGCTGGACGAGTCCCGGGACAGTTACGAACACTGAAGCTTTCTTT. Encoded protein: CASSWTSPGTVTNTEAFF.

This sequence joins TRBV5-1 and TRBJ1-3; TRBD1 might be the D (6 bases). The germline V and J ends were trimmed by 1 base and 4 bases, with 12 bases remaining between them. Germline V gene data show CDR1 as SGHRS and CDR2 as YFSETQ. The CDR3 spans 15 residues. CDR3 loop: CASSLSRDIGNTIYF. The CDR3 DNA reads TGCGCCAGCAGCTTGTCTAGGGACATAGGAAACACCATATATTTT.

The chain combines TRBV30 with TRBJ1-2; D is ambiguous. The germline V gene encodes CDR1 GTSNPN and CDR2 SVGIG (reference sequence). The germline V and J ends were trimmed by 1 base and 2 bases, with 5 bases remaining between them. The CDR3 has 12 amino acids. CDR3 nucleotides: TGTGCCTGGAGTGGGGCGAACTATGGCTACACCTTC. It specifies CAWSGANYGYTF.

The gene calls are TRBV19 and TRBJ2-7; 8 positions agree with TRBD1. This CDR3 region has 16 residues. The V segment lost 5 bases and the J segment 1 base; nucleotides outside the gene matches: 10. Germline assignment: CDR1 LNHDA and CDR2 SQIVND (reference sequence). CDR3 nucleotides: TGTGCCAGTAGTCCGATACCCGGGACAGGATCCTACGAGCAGTACTTC. Translation gives CASSPIPGTGSYEQYF.

The chain combines TRBV25-1 with TRBJ2-2, with D hard to call. The CDR3 is made up of 14 amino acids. The ends were cut back, 6 bases at V and 1 base at J, with 9 bases in the middle. Germline CDR1 is MGHDK and CDR2 is SYGVNS. The DNA of the CDR3 is TGTGCCAGCAGGAACTCATTGAACACCGGGGAGCTGTTTTTT. Amino acids: CASRNSLNTGELFF.

This chain joins TRBV19 and TRBJ1-4, with TRBD1 as a possible D gene (5 bases). Trimming removed 1 base at V and 8 bases at J, with 14 bases between. Germline CDR1 and CDR2: LNHDA and SQIVND (reference sequence). The CDR3 sequence is 15 residues long. This CDR3 reads CASSIGARVTEKLFF. The CDR3 DNA sequence: TGTGCCAGTAGTATAGGGGCCAGGGTAACAGAAAAACTGTTTTTT.

The V gene is TRBV24-1, the J gene TRBJ2-1, with D possibly TRBD2 on 5 matching bases. V was shortened by 2 bases and J by 0 bases, with 10 bases between the two germline ends. This CDR3 has 16 amino acids. Germline values: CDR1 KGHDR, CDR2 SFDVKD. Here the CDR3 DNA reads TGTGCCACCAGTGATTACAGTGAGGGCTCCTACAATGAGCAGTTCTTC. This translates into CATSDYSEGSYNEQFF.

This chain uses TRBV20-1 with TRBJ2-1; 10 nucleotides line up with TRBD2. Germline V gene data show CDR1 as DFQATT and CDR2 as SNEGSKA (reference sequence). Trimming cost V 3 bases and J 5 bases; bases outside gene matches: 7. CDR3 length equals 15 residues. In DNA form, the CDR3 reads TGCAGTGCTAGTTTACTAGCGGGGCTCCACAATGAGCAGTTCTTC. Translated: CSASLLAGLHNEQFF.

The V and J genes are TRBV5-6 and TRBJ2-3, with unresolved D. CDR1 and CDR2 (germline): SGHDT, YYEEEE. Deletions cut 4 bases from V and 0 bases from J, with 9 bases between. This CDR3 has 14 amino acids. In DNA, the CDR3 is TGTGCCAGCAGCCCCGCCGGGAGCACAGATACGCAGTATTTT. Translation gives CASSPAGSTDTQYF.

The chain recombines TRBV28 with TRBJ1-5; TRBD1 matches at 7 bases. The CDR3 has 14 amino acids. Per the germline V gene, CDR1 is MDHEN and CDR2 is SYDVKM. V lost 3 bases, J lost 7 bases, and 6 bases stayed unmatched. Here the CDR3 reads CASSLPGGNQPQHF. CDR3 DNA sequence: TGTGCCAGCAGTTTGCCAGGGGGGAACCAGCCCCAGCATTTT.

The DNA for the CDR3 is TGTGCCAGCAGTGAAACAGGCCTGAACACTGAAGCTTTCTTT. Its protein product is CASSETGLNTEAFF. V is TRBV6-1 and J is TRBJ1-1, with a possible D match to TRBD1 (5 bases). The CDR3 has 14 amino acids. The V end lost 2 bases, the J end lost 0 bases, and 7 bases lay between the germline ends. CDR1 MNHNS and CDR2 SASEGT come from the germline V gene.

The chain employs TRBV18 and TRBJ1-2; TRBD1 might be the D (6 bases). Germline lookup yields CDR1 KGHSH and CDR2 LQKENI. This CDR3 spans 15 amino acids. Deletions cut 4 bases from V and 4 bases from J, with 16 bases between. This chain's CDR3 is CASSLSTGLGYGYTF. For the CDR3, the DNA is TGTGCCAGCTCACTAAGTACAGGGTTAGGCTATGGCTACACCTTC.

V gene TRBV5-4 combines with J gene TRBJ2-3, with TRBD2 identical over 10 bases. V gave up 0 bases and J gave up 4 bases; unmatched junction bases: 8. This CDR3 is 17 amino acids long. Germline V gives CDR1 SGHNT, CDR2 YYREEE (reference sequence). CDR3 sequence: CASSLEARAGGADTQYF. CDR3 coding DNA: TGTGCCAGCAGCTTGGAGGCCCGAGCGGGGGGGGCAGATACGCAGTATTTT.

J is TRBJ2-4 and V is TRBV28; D is possibly TRBD2 (5 bases). The germline V gene has CDR1 MDHEN and CDR2 SYDVKM. With 5 bases removed from V and 7 bases from J, the gap between germline ends came to 15 bases. The CDR3 has 14 amino acids. The CDR3 reads CASSKGLGGNIQYF. As DNA, the CDR3 is TGTGCCAGCAGTAAGGGCCTGGGCGGGAACATTCAGTACTTC.

The CDR3 coding sequence is TGTGCCAGCAGCCCCAGGGGACTAAATTCACCCCTCCACTTT. The encoded protein is CASSPRGLNSPLHF. This chain uses TRBV7-2 with TRBJ1-6; a weak D match, TRBD1 (6 bases). Germline loops: CDR1 SGHTA, CDR2 FQGNSA. The CDR3 loop spans 14 amino acids. V gave up 5 bases and J gave up 7 bases, with 12 bases separating them.

The CDR3 DNA is TGTGCCAGCAGCCTGCAAGGGGTCAATCAGCCCCAGCATTTT. This encodes CASSLQGVNQPQHF. The chain combines TRBV5-4 with TRBJ1-5; D may be TRBD1 (5 bases). CDR1 SGHNT and CDR2 YYREEE come from the germline V gene (reference sequence). Trimming took 4 bases from V and 3 from J, leaving 11 bases between them. This CDR3 has 14 amino acids.

This clone was observed once. The chain employs TRBV30 and TRBJ1-6, with 8 nucleotides matching TRBD1. The V gene's germline CDR1 is GTSNPN and CDR2 SVGIG (reference sequence). The J segment lost 7 bases and the V segment lost 0 bases, leaving 5 bases of the junction unmatched. This CDR3 region has 15 residues. The CDR3 here is CAWSVAGGGNSPLHF. The CDR3 DNA is TGTGCCTGGAGTGTAGCAGGGGGCGGAAATTCACCCCTCCACTTT.

The chain employs TRBV7-9 and TRBJ1-6; no reliable D call. From germline, CDR1 is SEHNR and CDR2 FQNEAQ (reference sequence). This CDR3 has 12 residues. V lost 1 base, J lost 12 bases, and 7 bases lay in between. CDR3: CASSLEAGPLHF. Written as DNA, the CDR3 is TGTGCCAGCAGCTTAGAGGCAGGACCCCTCCACTTT.

This clone appeared a few times. The CDR3 nucleotides are TGTGCCAGCAGCTCCGACAGGGAGCAGTACTTC. It specifies CASSSDREQYF. This chain uses TRBV7-9 with TRBJ2-7, with a possible D match to TRBD1 (6 bases). The germline V gene has CDR1 SEHNR and CDR2 FQNEAQ (reference sequence). The CDR3 contains 11 residues. V was pared by 4 bases and J by 7 bases, with 8 bases between.

With regard to this clone: Germline and junction disagree at one end, which may indicate a read error. J is TRBJ2-1 and V is TRBV11-2; TRBD1 matches at 7 bases. The CDR3 loop spans 11 amino acids. Germline loops: CDR1 SGHAT, CDR2 FQNNGV. The CDR3 sequence: CASSPDRVEVF. Written as DNA, the CDR3 is TGTGCCAGCAGCCCCGACAGGGTCGAGGTCTTC.

V is TRBV5-1 and J is TRBJ2-7; no firm D call. This CDR3 is built from 14 residues. V lost 1 base and J 1 base, leaving 9 bases between the germline ends. Germline V lookup: CDR1 SGHRS, CDR2 YFSETQ. In nucleotides, the CDR3 is TGCGCCAGCAGCTTGTCTTCGGGTTCCTACGAGCAGTACGTC. It yields the protein CASSLSSGSYEQYV.

The V call is TRBV6-5, the J call TRBJ1-1; tentative D call: TRBD1 (6 bases). Trimming left V 8 bases short and J 1 base short, with 17 bases between. Germline CDR1 and CDR2: MNHEY and SVGAGI. The CDR3 runs 15 residues. The chain's CDR3 is CASADSQGKNTEAFF. The CDR3 nucleotides are TGTGCCAGCGCCGACTCACAGGGAAAGAACACTGAAGCTTTCTTT.

This chain links TRBV14 with TRBJ2-3, with TRBD2 matching 9 bases. The junction had 3 bases not matched to a gene; V was cut back by 4 bases and J by 4 bases. The length of the CDR3 is 14 residues. From germline, CDR1 is SGHDN and CDR2 FVKESK. The CDR3 reads CASSRRTSADTQYF. Written as DNA, the CDR3 is TGTGCCAGCAGCCGCAGGACTAGCGCAGATACGCAGTATTTT.

The chain joins TRBV24-1 to TRBJ1-2, with 9 nucleotides matching TRBD1. This CDR3 region has 14 residues. The V segment lost 4 bases and the J segment 8 bases; nucleotides outside the gene matches: 7. The germline CDR1 and CDR2 sequences are KGHDR and SFDVKD. This CDR3 reads CATSDSGQGFGYTF. The DNA of the CDR3 is TGTGCCACCAGTGACTCGGGACAGGGTTTCGGCTACACCTTC.

This rearrangement joins TRBV24-1 to TRBJ2-3; 16 bases line up with TRBD2. The trim removed 1 base at V and 5 bases at J, leaving 5 bases unmatched. The CDR3 extends over 18 amino acids. Germline-derived CDR1 and CDR2 are KGHDR and SFDVKD. The CDR3 protein is CATSDLPGTSGGVDTQYF. Written as DNA, the CDR3 is TGTGCCACCAGTGATTTACCTGGGACTAGCGGGGGGGTAGATACGCAGTATTTT.

The V call is TRBV9, the J call TRBJ2-5; TRBD2 matches at 13 bases. Germline CDR1 SGDLS, CDR2 YYNGEE. Trimming removed 3 bases from V and 3 bases from J; junction bases left unmatched: 14. The CDR3 extends over 19 amino acids. CDR3 region: CASSAPGTSGVIFEETQYF. As DNA, the CDR3 is TGTGCCAGCAGCGCCCCCGGGACTAGCGGGGTAATTTTCGAAGAGACCCAGTACTTC.